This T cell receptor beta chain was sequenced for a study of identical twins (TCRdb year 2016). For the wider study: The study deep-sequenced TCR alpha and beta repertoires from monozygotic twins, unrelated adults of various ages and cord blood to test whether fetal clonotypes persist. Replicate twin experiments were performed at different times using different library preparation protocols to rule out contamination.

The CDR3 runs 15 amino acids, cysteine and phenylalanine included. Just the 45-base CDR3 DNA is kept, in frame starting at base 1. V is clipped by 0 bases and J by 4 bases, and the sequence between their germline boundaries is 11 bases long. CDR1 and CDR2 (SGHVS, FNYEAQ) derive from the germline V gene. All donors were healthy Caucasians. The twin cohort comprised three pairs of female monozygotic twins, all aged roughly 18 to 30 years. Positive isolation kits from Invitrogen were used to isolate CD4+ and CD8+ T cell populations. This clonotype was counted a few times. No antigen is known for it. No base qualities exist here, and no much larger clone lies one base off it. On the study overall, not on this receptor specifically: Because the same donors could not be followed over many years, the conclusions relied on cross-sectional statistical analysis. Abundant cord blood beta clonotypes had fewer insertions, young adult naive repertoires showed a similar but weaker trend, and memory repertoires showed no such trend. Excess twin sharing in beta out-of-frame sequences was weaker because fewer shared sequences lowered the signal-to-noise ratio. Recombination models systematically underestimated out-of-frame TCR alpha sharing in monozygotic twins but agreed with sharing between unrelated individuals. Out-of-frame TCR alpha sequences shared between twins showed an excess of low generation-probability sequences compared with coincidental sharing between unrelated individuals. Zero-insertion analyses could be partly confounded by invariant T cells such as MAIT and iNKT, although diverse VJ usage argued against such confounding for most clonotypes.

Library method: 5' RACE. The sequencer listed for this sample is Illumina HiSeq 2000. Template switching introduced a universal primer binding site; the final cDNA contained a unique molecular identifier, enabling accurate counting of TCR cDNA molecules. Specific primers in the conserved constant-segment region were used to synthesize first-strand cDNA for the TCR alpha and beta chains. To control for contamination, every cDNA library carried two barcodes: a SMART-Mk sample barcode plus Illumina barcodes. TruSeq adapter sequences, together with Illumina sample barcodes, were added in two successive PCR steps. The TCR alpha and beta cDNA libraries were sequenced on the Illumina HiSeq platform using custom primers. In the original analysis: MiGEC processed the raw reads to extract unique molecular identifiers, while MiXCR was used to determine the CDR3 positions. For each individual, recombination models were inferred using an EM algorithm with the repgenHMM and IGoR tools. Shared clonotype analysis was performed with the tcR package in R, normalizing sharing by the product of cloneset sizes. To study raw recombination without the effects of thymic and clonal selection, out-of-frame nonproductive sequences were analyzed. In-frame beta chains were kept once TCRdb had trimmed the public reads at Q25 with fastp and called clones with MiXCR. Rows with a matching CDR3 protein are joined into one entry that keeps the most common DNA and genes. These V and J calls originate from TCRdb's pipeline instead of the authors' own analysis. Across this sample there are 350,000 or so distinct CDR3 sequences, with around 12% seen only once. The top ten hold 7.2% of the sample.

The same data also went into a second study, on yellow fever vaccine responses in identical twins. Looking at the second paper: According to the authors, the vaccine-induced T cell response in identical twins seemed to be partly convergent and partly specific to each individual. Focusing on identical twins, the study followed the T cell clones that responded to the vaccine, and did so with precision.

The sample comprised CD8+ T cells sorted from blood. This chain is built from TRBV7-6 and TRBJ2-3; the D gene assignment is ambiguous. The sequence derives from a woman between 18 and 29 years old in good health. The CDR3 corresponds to CASSLAFGVADTQYF. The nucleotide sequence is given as TGTGCCAGCAGCTTAGCGTTTGGAGTTGCAGATACGCAGTATTTT.